These T cell receptor beta chains were read from a single sample in a study of T-cell memory formation after mild COVID-19. TCRdb re-called the 5' RACE reads through MiXCR, storing one row per CDR3 protein. The data contain approximately 180,000 distinct CDR3 sequences, under 20% of them seen just once; the ten biggest clones take up more than 2%. Specimen: PBMCs or a T cell subset sorted from them (not recorded which). The source is an adult woman who had mild COVID-19 (a few samples of this study predate the infection). Cell type and time point are not known. Each CDR3 is given with its conserved first and last residue. Each record gives: clone size, D gene, V gene, J gene, CDR3 DNA, CDR3 protein. A D gene is named only where the DNA matches it firmly. Clone size is given for some rows only: seen once, a few or many times, or a class if the clone is expanded.

abundance: few; d_gene: .; v_gene: TRBV20-1; j_gene: TRBJ2-2; CDR3nt: TGCAGTGCTGGAGCCATTACGCGGGCGAACACCGGGGAGCTGTTTTTT; CDR3aa: CSAGAITRANTGELFF
abundance: few; d_gene: .; v_gene: TRBV5-1; j_gene: TRBJ2-5; CDR3nt: TGCGCCAGCAGCTTGGGCGGGGGCCGCGATTTCCAAGAGACCCAGTACTTC; CDR3aa: CASSLGGGRDFQETQYF
abundance: .; d_gene: .; v_gene: TRBV20-1; j_gene: TRBJ2-7; CDR3nt: TGCAGTGCTAGGGAGTCACGGAACAGTCGACGAGTTTACGAGCAGTACTTC; CDR3aa: CSARESRNSRRVYEQYF
abundance: few; d_gene: .; v_gene: TRBV7-8; j_gene: TRBJ2-2; CDR3nt: TGTGCCAGCATCGGTGGGGTGTACACCGGGGAGCTGTTTTTT; CDR3aa: CASIGGVYTGELFF
abundance: few; d_gene: .; v_gene: TRBV21-1; j_gene: TRBJ2-1; CDR3nt: TGTGCCAGCAGCAAAGTCGTTTCTCGCGAGGGGTACAATGAGCAGTTCTTC; CDR3aa: CASSKVVSREGYNEQFF
abundance: few; d_gene: .; v_gene: TRBV7-2; j_gene: TRBJ2-7; CDR3nt: TGTGCCAGCAGCCTCACTACTCGCGACGAGCAGTACTTC; CDR3aa: CASSLTTRDEQYF
abundance: few; d_gene: .; v_gene: TRBV20-1; j_gene: TRBJ2-4; CDR3nt: TGCAGTGCCCTTCCGCTCTCCAACCGAGGACAAAACATTCAGTACTTC; CDR3aa: CSALPLSNRGQNIQYF
abundance: .; d_gene: .; v_gene: TRBV4-3; j_gene: TRBJ2-5; CDR3nt: TGCGCCAGCAGCCAAGATCACAGGGAAGAGACCCAGTACTTC; CDR3aa: CASSQDHREETQYF
abundance: .; d_gene: .; v_gene: TRBV20-1; j_gene: TRBJ2-7; CDR3nt: TGCAGTGCTAGAGATCTGAGTTACGAGCAGTACTTC; CDR3aa: CSARDLSYEQYF
abundance: few; d_gene: .; v_gene: TRBV2; j_gene: TRBJ2-7; CDR3nt: TGTGCCAGCAGTGGGTCGGGCGGCGGGGAGCAGTACTTC; CDR3aa: CASSGSGGGEQYF
abundance: few; d_gene: .; v_gene: TRBV24-1; j_gene: TRBJ2-2; CDR3nt: TGTGCCACCAGTGATTTGAGGGAGGCGAACACCGGGGAGCTGTTTTTT; CDR3aa: CATSDLREANTGELFF
abundance: few; d_gene: TRBD2; v_gene: TRBV7-2; j_gene: TRBJ2-7; CDR3nt: TGTGCCAGCAGCTCGGGACCGGGAGGGATCTACGAGCAGTACTTC; CDR3aa: CASSSGPGGIYEQYF
abundance: many; d_gene: TRBD2; v_gene: TRBV5-1; j_gene: TRBJ2-4; CDR3nt: TGCGCCAGCGCCGCGGGGGACGCCAAAAACATTCAGTACTTC; CDR3aa: CASAAGDAKNIQYF
abundance: .; d_gene: .; v_gene: TRBV29-1; j_gene: TRBJ1-1; CDR3nt: TGCAGTGCCGGGGGAGGGGAGGTCACTGAAGCTTTCTTT; CDR3aa: CSAGGGEVTEAFF
abundance: many; d_gene: .; v_gene: TRBV7-2; j_gene: TRBJ2-1; CDR3nt: TGTGCCAGCAGCCAACAGGGTACCCGTGTCGGCGATGAGCAGTTCTTC; CDR3aa: CASSQQGTRVGDEQFF
abundance: .; d_gene: .; v_gene: TRBV7-2; j_gene: TRBJ2-5; CDR3nt: TGTGCCAGCAGCTTAGGCGGAACTCAAGAGACCCAGTACTTC; CDR3aa: CASSLGGTQETQYF
abundance: many; d_gene: .; v_gene: TRBV7-2; j_gene: TRBJ2-1; CDR3nt: TGTGCCAGCAGCTTAAGGGGATTGGACAATGAGCAGTTCTTC; CDR3aa: CASSLRGLDNEQFF
abundance: once; d_gene: TRBD2; v_gene: TRBV5-1; j_gene: TRBJ2-2; CDR3nt: TGCGCCAGCAGGTTTGGGCTAGCGGGAGTCACCGGGGAGCTGTTTTTT; CDR3aa: CASRFGLAGVTGELFF
abundance: few; d_gene: .; v_gene: TRBV24-1; j_gene: TRBJ2-1; CDR3nt: TGTGCCACCAGTGATGCGGGACTTTCGGGTGACTACAATGAGCAGTTCTTC; CDR3aa: CATSDAGLSGDYNEQFF
abundance: few; d_gene: .; v_gene: TRBV11-2; j_gene: TRBJ1-2; CDR3nt: TGTGCCAGCAGCTCTCCAATGGGAGGAGGCTACACCTTC; CDR3aa: CASSSPMGGGYTF
abundance: few; d_gene: .; v_gene: TRBV12-3/TRBV12-4; j_gene: TRBJ1-2; CDR3nt: TGTGCCAGCACCCCGCAAGGGGGGTATGGCTACACCTTC; CDR3aa: CASTPQGGYGYTF
abundance: few; d_gene: .; v_gene: TRBV5-1; j_gene: TRBJ2-3; CDR3nt: TGCGCCAGCAGCTTGTCGGACTACCGCACAGATACGCAGTATTTT; CDR3aa: CASSLSDYRTDTQYF
abundance: .; d_gene: TRBD1; v_gene: TRBV12-3/TRBV12-4; j_gene: TRBJ2-5; CDR3nt: TGTGCCAGCAGGGGGACAGGGGGCCAAGAGACCCAGTACTTC; CDR3aa: CASRGTGGQETQYF
abundance: few; d_gene: .; v_gene: TRBV5-6; j_gene: TRBJ2-5; CDR3nt: TGTGCCAGCAGCTTTGTTGGGGGCAGCGGGACCCAGTACTTC; CDR3aa: CASSFVGGSGTQYF
abundance: few; d_gene: TRBD2; v_gene: TRBV3-1; j_gene: TRBJ2-1; CDR3nt: TGTGCCAGCAGCCAAGCCCCACTAGCGGGAGGAACCAATGAGCAGTTCTTC; CDR3aa: CASSQAPLAGGTNEQFF
abundance: few; d_gene: TRBD1; v_gene: TRBV7-6; j_gene: TRBJ2-1; CDR3nt: TGTGCCAGCAGCCGGTATGTCAGGGGGCAGGGCTCCTACAATGAGCAGTTCTTC; CDR3aa: CASSRYVRGQGSYNEQFF
abundance: .; d_gene: .; v_gene: TRBV5-1; j_gene: TRBJ1-5; CDR3nt: TGCGCCAGCCCCGACCCAACCCGGGCGAGCAATCAGCCCCAGCATTTT; CDR3aa: CASPDPTRASNQPQHF
abundance: many; d_gene: .; v_gene: TRBV29-1; j_gene: TRBJ2-2; CDR3nt: TGCAGCGTTGTGAGGGGCCCTACGAACACCGGGGAGCTGTTTTTT; CDR3aa: CSVVRGPTNTGELFF
abundance: few; d_gene: .; v_gene: TRBV19; j_gene: TRBJ2-3; CDR3nt: TGTGCCAGTAGTATAGAGGTAGCTCGTACAGATACGCAGTATTTT; CDR3aa: CASSIEVARTDTQYF
abundance: few; d_gene: .; v_gene: TRBV7-9; j_gene: TRBJ1-1; CDR3nt: TGTGCCAGCAGCTTCCAAAGGGGGACTGAAGCTTTCTTT; CDR3aa: CASSFQRGTEAFF
abundance: many; d_gene: TRBD2; v_gene: TRBV12-3/TRBV12-4; j_gene: TRBJ2-3; CDR3nt: TGTGCCAGCAGTCCCCGGGGTAGCGGGAGGGCTAGCACAGATACGCAGTATTTT; CDR3aa: CASSPRGSGRASTDTQYF
abundance: .; d_gene: .; v_gene: TRBV6-5; j_gene: TRBJ1-5; CDR3nt: TGTGCCAGCAGCCTCGGACAGAATAGCAATCAGCCCCAGCATTTT; CDR3aa: CASSLGQNSNQPQHF
abundance: few; d_gene: .; v_gene: TRBV4-1; j_gene: TRBJ2-5; CDR3nt: TGCGCCAGCAGCCTCGGGGGGCCTTCCAAAGAGACCCAGTACTTC; CDR3aa: CASSLGGPSKETQYF
abundance: many; d_gene: TRBD1; v_gene: TRBV9; j_gene: TRBJ2-6; CDR3nt: TGTGCCAGCAGCCTACAGGGGGCCGGGGCCAACGTCCTGACTTTC; CDR3aa: CASSLQGAGANVLTF
abundance: few; d_gene: .; v_gene: TRBV24-1; j_gene: TRBJ2-1; CDR3nt: TGTGCCACCAGTGATTTTTCTGTTGGGTACAATGAGCAGTTCTTC; CDR3aa: CATSDFSVGYNEQFF
abundance: .; d_gene: .; v_gene: TRBV19; j_gene: TRBJ2-5; CDR3nt: TGTGCCAGTAGGGAGACAGCCCCCGCAGGAGAGACCCAGTACTTC; CDR3aa: CASRETAPAGETQYF
abundance: few; d_gene: TRBD1; v_gene: TRBV7-3; j_gene: TRBJ2-3; CDR3nt: TGTGCCAGCAGCTTACAGGGGGCGGTCAACACAGATACGCAGTATTTT; CDR3aa: CASSLQGAVNTDTQYF
abundance: few; d_gene: .; v_gene: TRBV4-2; j_gene: TRBJ2-7; CDR3nt: TGTGCCAGCAGCCAAGCGAGGGGCCACGAGCAGTACTTC; CDR3aa: CASSQARGHEQYF
abundance: few; d_gene: TRBD1; v_gene: TRBV5-1; j_gene: TRBJ2-7; CDR3nt: TGCGCCAGCAGCCCGGACAGGGGAAGATACGAGCAGTACTTC; CDR3aa: CASSPDRGRYEQYF
abundance: .; d_gene: .; v_gene: TRBV4-3; j_gene: TRBJ2-2; CDR3nt: TGCGCCAGCAGCCAAGACATGGCTAGCCCAACGTACACCGGGGAGCTGTTTTTT; CDR3aa: CASSQDMASPTYTGELFF
abundance: .; d_gene: .; v_gene: TRBV4-3; j_gene: TRBJ2-1; CDR3nt: TGCGCCAGCAGCCAATTTTATGGAGCTATTGAGCAGTTCTTC; CDR3aa: CASSQFYGAIEQFF
abundance: .; d_gene: TRBD2; v_gene: TRBV20-1; j_gene: TRBJ2-3; CDR3nt: TGCAGTGCTAGGGCGGGGGGCGCGGATACGCAGTATTTT; CDR3aa: CSARAGGADTQYF
abundance: few; d_gene: TRBD1; v_gene: TRBV18; j_gene: TRBJ2-2; CDR3nt: TGTGCCAGCTCACCAGGCGGACAGGAGAACACCGGGGAGCTGTTTTTT; CDR3aa: CASSPGGQENTGELFF
abundance: few; d_gene: TRBD2; v_gene: TRBV11-3; j_gene: TRBJ2-5; CDR3nt: TGTGCCAGCAGTCCTAGCGGGAGTACCGAGACCCAGTACTTC; CDR3aa: CASSPSGSTETQYF
abundance: few; d_gene: .; v_gene: TRBV4-1; j_gene: TRBJ2-5; CDR3nt: TGCGCCAGCAGCCAGATTTGGGGGGAAGAGACCCAGTACTTC; CDR3aa: CASSQIWGEETQYF
abundance: .; d_gene: TRBD2; v_gene: TRBV12-3/TRBV12-4; j_gene: TRBJ2-3; CDR3nt: TGTGCCAGCAGTTCTAGCGGGAGAGTCCGGGATACGCAGTATTTT; CDR3aa: CASSSSGRVRDTQYF